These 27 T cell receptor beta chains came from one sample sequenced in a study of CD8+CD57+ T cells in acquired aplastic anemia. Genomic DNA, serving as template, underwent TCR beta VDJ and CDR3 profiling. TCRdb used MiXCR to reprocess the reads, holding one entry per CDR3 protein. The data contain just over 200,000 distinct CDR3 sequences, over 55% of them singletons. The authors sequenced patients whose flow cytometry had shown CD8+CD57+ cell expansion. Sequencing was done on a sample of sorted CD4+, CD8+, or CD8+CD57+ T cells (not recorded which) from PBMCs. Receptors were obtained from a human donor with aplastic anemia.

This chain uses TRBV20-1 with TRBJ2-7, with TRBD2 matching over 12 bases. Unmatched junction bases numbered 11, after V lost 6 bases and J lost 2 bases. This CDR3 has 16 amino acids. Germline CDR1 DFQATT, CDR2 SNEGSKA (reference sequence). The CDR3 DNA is TGCAGTGCAAGACTAGCGGGAGCGAAGATTGCCTACGAGCAGTACTTC. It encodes CSARLAGAKIAYEQYF.

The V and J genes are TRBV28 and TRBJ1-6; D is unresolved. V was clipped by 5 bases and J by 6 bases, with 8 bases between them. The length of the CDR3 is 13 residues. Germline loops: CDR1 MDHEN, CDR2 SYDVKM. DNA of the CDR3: TGTGCCAGCAGTCTCGCGTTTAATTCACCCCTCCACTTT. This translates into CASSLAFNSPLHF.

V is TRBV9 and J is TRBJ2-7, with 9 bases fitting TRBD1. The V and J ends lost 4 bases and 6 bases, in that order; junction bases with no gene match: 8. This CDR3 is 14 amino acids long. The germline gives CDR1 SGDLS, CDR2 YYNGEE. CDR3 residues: CASSPNRGLTEQYF. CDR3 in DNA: TGTGCCAGCAGCCCCAACAGGGGGCTTACCGAGCAGTACTTC.

CDR3 coding DNA: TGCGCCAGCAAGTTGGGGGCAGGTTTTAGCGAGCAGTACTTC. This translates into CASKLGAGFSEQYF. The chain has TRBV5-1 and TRBJ2-7; the D gene is possibly TRBD1 (6 bases). CDR3 length: 14 amino acids. Germline CDR1 SGHRS, CDR2 YFSETQ. V lost 6 bases, J lost 6 bases, and 19 bases lay in between.

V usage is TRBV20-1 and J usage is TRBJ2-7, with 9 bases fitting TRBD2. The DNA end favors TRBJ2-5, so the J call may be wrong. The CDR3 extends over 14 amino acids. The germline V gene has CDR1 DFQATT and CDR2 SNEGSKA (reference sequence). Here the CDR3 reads CSARGLAAQETQYF. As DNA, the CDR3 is TGCAGTGCTAGAGGACTAGCGGCCCAAGAGACCCAGTACTTC.

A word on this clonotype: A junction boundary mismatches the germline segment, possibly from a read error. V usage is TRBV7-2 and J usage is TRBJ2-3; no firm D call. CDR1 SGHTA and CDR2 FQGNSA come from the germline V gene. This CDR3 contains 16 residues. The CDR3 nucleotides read TGTGCCAGCAGCCATCAACGACTCAAGCCCCCAGATACGCGGTATTTT. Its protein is CASSHQRLKPPDTRYF.

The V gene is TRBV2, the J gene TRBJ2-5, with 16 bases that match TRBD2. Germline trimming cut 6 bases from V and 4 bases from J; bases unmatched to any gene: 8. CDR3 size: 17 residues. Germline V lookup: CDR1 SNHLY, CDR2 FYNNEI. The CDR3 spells CASSPGLAGGRAETQYF. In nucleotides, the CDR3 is TGTGCCAGCAGCCCGGGACTAGCGGGGGGGCGGGCAGAGACCCAGTACTTC. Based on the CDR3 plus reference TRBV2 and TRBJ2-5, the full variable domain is EPEVTQTPSHQVTQMGQEVILRCVPISNHLYFYWYRQILGQKVEFLVSFYNNEISEKSEIFDDQFSVERPDGSNFTLKIRSTKLEDSAMYFCASSPGLAGGRAETQYFGPGTRLLVL.

CDR3 protein: CASSSPLGGRTDTQYF. The DNA of the CDR3 is TGTGCCAGCAGCTCCCCGTTGGGGGGCCGGACAGATACGCAGTATTTT. The chain has TRBV7-9 and TRBJ2-3; the D call may be TRBD1 or TRBD2 (6 bases each). V shed 4 bases and J shed 3 bases, with 17 bases lying between them. The CDR3 contains 16 residues. Germline V CDR1 and CDR2: SEHNR, FQNEAQ (reference sequence).

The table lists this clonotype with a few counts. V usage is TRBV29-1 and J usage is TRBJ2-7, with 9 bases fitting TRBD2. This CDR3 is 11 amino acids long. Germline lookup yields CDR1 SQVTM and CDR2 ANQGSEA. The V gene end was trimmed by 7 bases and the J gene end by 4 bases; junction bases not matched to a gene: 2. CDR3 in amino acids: CSGGGDYEQYF. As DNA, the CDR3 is TGCAGCGGCGGGGGGGATTACGAGCAGTACTTC.

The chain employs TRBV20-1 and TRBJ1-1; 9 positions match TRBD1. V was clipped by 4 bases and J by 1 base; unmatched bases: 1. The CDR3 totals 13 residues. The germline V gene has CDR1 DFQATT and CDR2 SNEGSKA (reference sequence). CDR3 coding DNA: TGCAGTGCTATACAGGGGGCGAACACTGAAGCTTTCTTT. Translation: CSAIQGANTEAFF.

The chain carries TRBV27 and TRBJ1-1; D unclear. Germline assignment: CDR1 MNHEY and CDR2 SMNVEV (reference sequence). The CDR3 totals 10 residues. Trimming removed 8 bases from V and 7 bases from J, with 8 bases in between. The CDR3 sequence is CASGPSEAFF. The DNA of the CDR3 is TGTGCCAGCGGGCCCAGTGAAGCTTTCTTT.

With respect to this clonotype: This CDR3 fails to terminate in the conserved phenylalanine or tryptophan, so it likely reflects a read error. CDR3: CASSLAGVSEQYL. The CDR3 DNA sequence: TGTGCCAGCAGCCTAGCGGGGGTGAGCGAGCAGTACCTC. The chain uses TRBV6-1 and TRBJ2-7; 10 bases align to TRBD2. Trimming cost V 6 bases and J 6 bases; bases outside gene matches: 5. Looked up from germline, CDR1 is MNHNS and CDR2 is SASEGT. This CDR3 has 13 amino acids.

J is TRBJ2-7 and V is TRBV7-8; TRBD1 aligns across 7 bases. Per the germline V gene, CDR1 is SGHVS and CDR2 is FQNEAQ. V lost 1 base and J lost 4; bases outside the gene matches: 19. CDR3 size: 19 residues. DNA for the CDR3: TGTGCCAGCAGCTTAGGAGCGGACAGGTCGGATGGGTCCCCATACGAGCAGTACTTC. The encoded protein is CASSLGADRSDGSPYEQYF.

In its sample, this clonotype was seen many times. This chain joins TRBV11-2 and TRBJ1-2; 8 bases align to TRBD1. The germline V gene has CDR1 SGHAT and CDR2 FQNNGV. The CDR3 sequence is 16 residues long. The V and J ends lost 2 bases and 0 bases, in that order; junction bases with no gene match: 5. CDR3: CASSLQGTGPNYGYTF. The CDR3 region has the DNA TGTGCCAGCAGCTTACAAGGGACAGGCCCTAACTATGGCTACACCTTC.

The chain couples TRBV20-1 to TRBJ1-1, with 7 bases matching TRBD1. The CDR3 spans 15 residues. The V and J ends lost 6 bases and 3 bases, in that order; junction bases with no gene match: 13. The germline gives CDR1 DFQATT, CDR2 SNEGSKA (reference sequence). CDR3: CSALRGRRRDTEAFF. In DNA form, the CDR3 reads TGCAGTGCCCTAAGGGGGCGCAGACGGGACACTGAAGCTTTCTTT.

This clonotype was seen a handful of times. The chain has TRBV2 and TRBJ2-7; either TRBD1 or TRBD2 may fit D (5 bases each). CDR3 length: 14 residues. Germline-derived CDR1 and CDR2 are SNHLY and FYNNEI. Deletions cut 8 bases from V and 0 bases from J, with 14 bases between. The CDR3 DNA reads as TGTGCCAGCTCGACTGGGACGGGCTCCTACGAGCAGTACTTC. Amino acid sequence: CASSTGTGSYEQYF.

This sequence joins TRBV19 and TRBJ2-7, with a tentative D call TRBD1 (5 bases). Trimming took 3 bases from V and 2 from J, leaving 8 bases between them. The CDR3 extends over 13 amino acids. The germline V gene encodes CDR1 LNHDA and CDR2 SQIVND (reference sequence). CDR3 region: CASSMGQAYEQYF. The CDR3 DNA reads TGTGCCAGTAGTATGGGGCAGGCCTACGAGCAGTACTTC.

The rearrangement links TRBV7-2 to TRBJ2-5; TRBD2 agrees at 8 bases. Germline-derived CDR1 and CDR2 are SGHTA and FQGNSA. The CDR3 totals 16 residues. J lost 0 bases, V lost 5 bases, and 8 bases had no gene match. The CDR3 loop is CASSLIGGGYQETQYF. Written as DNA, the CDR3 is TGTGCCAGCAGCCTAATAGGCGGGGGGTACCAAGAGACCCAGTACTTC.

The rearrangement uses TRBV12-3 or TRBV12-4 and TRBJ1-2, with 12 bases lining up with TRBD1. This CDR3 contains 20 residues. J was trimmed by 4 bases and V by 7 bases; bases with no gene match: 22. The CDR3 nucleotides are TGTGCCAGCACGACCCCGGGACAGGGGGCAGCCGGGGGGACCCGCTATGGCTACACCTTC. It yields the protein CASTTPGQGAAGGTRYGYTF.

CDR3 coding DNA: TGTGCCAGCAACCCACTTGCGGCAGTCGGTTTCTACGAGCAGTACTTC. Residues: CASNPLAAVGFYEQYF. The genes are TRBV6-1 and TRBJ2-7; D gene ambiguous. Germline CDR1 and CDR2: MNHNS and SASEGT. This CDR3 contains 16 residues. The ends were cut back, 7 bases at V and 3 bases at J, with 22 bases in the middle.

The CDR3 DNA reads as TGTGCCAGCTCACCTAGCGGGGGGGCTACCTACGAGCAGTACTTC. Its translation is CASSPSGGATYEQYF. This chain links TRBV7-2 with TRBJ2-7, with TRBD2 matching 12 bases. The J segment lost 2 bases and the V segment lost 8 bases, leaving 7 bases of the junction unmatched. The CDR3 spans 15 residues. Germline assignment: CDR1 SGHTA and CDR2 FQGNSA.

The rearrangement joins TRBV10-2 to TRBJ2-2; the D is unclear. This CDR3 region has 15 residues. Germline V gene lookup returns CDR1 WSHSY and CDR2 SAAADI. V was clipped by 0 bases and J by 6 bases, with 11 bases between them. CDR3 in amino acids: CASSESLGLPGELFF. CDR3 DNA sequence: TGCGCCAGCAGTGAGTCTCTCGGGCTACCCGGGGAGCTGTTTTTT.

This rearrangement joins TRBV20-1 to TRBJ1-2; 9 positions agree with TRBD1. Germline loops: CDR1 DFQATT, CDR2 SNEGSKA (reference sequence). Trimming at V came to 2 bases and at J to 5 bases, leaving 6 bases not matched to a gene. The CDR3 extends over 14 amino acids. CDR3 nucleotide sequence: TGCAGTGCTAGAAACAGGGGGCCCTCTTATGGCTACACCTTC. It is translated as CSARNRGPSYGYTF.

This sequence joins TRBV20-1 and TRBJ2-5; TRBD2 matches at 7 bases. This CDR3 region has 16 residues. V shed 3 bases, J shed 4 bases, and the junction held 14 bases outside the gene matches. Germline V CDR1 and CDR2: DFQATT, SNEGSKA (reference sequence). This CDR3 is CSASWAEGRGGETQYF. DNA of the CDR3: TGCAGTGCTAGTTGGGCAGAGGGGCGCGGGGGAGAGACCCAGTACTTC.

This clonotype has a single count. CDR3 nucleotide sequence: TGTGCCAGCAGCTCGTCTAGCGGGGGAGGGAATGAGCAGTTCTTC. It encodes CASSSSSGGGNEQFF. The chain carries TRBV7-9 and TRBJ2-1; 10 bases are shared with TRBD2. The CDR3 has 15 residues. Germline CDR1 SEHNR, CDR2 FQNEAQ (reference sequence). V gave up 4 bases and J gave up 7 bases; unmatched junction bases: 7.

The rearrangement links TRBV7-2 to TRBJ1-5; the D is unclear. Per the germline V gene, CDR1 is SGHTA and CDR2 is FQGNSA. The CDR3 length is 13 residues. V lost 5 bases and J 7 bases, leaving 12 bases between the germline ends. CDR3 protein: CASSPDGRQPQHF. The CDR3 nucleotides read TGTGCCAGCAGCCCAGATGGTAGACAGCCCCAGCATTTT. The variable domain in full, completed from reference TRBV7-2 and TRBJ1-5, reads GAGVSQSPSNKVTEKGKDVELRCDPISGHTALYWYRQSLGQGLEFLIYFQGNSAPDKSGLPSDRFSAERTGGSVSTLTIQRTQQEDSAVYLCASSPDGRQPQHFGDGTRLSIL.

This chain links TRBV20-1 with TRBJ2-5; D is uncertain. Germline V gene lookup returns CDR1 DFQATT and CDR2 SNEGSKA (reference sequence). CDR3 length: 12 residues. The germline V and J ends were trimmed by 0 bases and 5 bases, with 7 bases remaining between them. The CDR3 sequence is CSARDPGETQYF. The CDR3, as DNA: TGCAGTGCTAGAGACCCCGGCGAGACCCAGTACTTC.